Presented here are 18 T cell receptor beta chains from one specimen sequenced in a study of blood T cell repertoires in COVID-19. Assay: immunoSEQ multiplex PCR; the TCRdb copy retains only in-frame clones and omits some. This sample has under 300,000 clones, with 70% to 90% found just once. The specimen was peripheral blood. These receptors were collected from a woman aged 40-49 years who had recovered from COVID-19.

The chain combines TRBV5-1 with TRBJ1-4; D is uncertain. Germline CDR1 reads SGHRS; CDR2 reads YFSETQ. The V end was cut by 0 bases, the J end by 5 bases, with 11 bases between. The CDR3 loop spans 15 amino acids. CDR3 sequence (DNA): TGCGCCAGCAGCTTGGCCGTGGGCGTGAATGAAAAACTGTTTTTT. Amino acids: CASSLAVGVNEKLFF.

V is TRBV7-2 and J is TRBJ2-3; a possible D gene is TRBD2 (6 bases). V gave up 5 bases and J gave up 4 bases, with 10 bases separating them. Germline lookup yields CDR1 SGHTA and CDR2 FQGNSA. The CDR3 consists of 13 residues. CDR3 bases: TGTGCCAGCAGCGGTTGGGAGGCAGATACGCAGTATTTT. Residues: CASSGWEADTQYF.

V gene TRBV19 combines with J gene TRBJ2-7; possibly TRBD2 for D (5 bases). CDR1 and CDR2 (germline): LNHDA, SQIVND (reference sequence). V gave up 0 bases and J gave up 3 bases, with 9 bases separating them. The CDR3 is 14 residues long. The CDR3: CASSIERGNYEQYF. CDR3 nucleotides: TGTGCCAGTAGTATAGAACGGGGTAACTACGAGCAGTACTTC.

This clone was recorded once. This chain joins TRBV6-6 and TRBJ1-2, with 7 bases that match TRBD1. The CDR3 spans 15 residues. Germline trimming cut 5 bases from V and 1 base from J; bases unmatched to any gene: 7. Germline V lookup: CDR1 MNHNY, CDR2 SVGAGI (reference sequence). CDR3 nucleotide sequence: TGTGCCAGCAGTCCGTCCTCAGGGGGTAACTATGGCTACACCTTC. Protein: CASSPSSGGNYGYTF.

The chain combines TRBV18 with TRBJ2-1; 7 nucleotides align to TRBD2. Unmatched junction bases numbered 5, after V lost 3 bases and J lost 0 bases. The CDR3 contains 16 residues. Looked up from germline, CDR1 is KGHSH and CDR2 is LQKENI. The CDR3 region is CASSPSGVSSYNEQFF. The CDR3 coding sequence is TGTGCCAGCTCACCCAGCGGGGTAAGCTCCTACAATGAGCAGTTCTTC.

V is TRBV19 and J is TRBJ2-1; possibly TRBD1 for D (6 bases). This CDR3 has 16 residues. Trimming stripped 5 bases from V and 8 bases from J, with 22 bases between. Per germline, CDR1 LNHDA and CDR2 SQIVND (reference sequence). CDR3 sequence: CASSFPRGSRGDEQFF. CDR3 nucleotide sequence: TGTGCCAGTAGTTTTCCGAGGGGGAGCAGAGGGGATGAGCAGTTCTTC.

This clone was seen once. This rearrangement joins TRBV2 to TRBJ1-1, with 8 bases that match TRBD1. The CDR3 totals 14 residues. Germline V gene data show CDR1 as SNHLY and CDR2 as FYNNEI. V lost 5 bases and J lost 1; bases outside the gene matches: 3. DNA of the CDR3: TGTGCCAGCAGTTGGACAGGGCGGAACACTGAAGCTTTCTTT. It is translated as CASSWTGRNTEAFF.

The chain employs TRBV11-2 and TRBJ2-2, with TRBD1 matching 10 bases. Germline V gene sequence: CDR1 SGHAT, CDR2 FQNNGV. J gave up 6 bases and V 3 bases, and 4 bases lay outside the gene matches. The CDR3 runs 15 residues. The CDR3 spells CASSLPGTGAGELFF. The CDR3 nucleotides read TGTGCCAGCAGCTTGCCCGGGACAGGGGCCGGGGAGCTGTTTTTT. Drawing the rest from reference TRBV11-2 and TRBJ2-2, the complete variable domain is EAGVAQSPRYKIIEKRQSVAFWCNPISGHATLYWYQQILGQGPKLLIQFQNNGVVDDSQLPKDRFSAERLKGVDSTLKIQPAKLEDSAVYLCASSLPGTGAGELFFGEGSRLTVL.

The chain employs TRBV7-2 and TRBJ2-1; 9 nucleotides match TRBD1. This CDR3 has 16 amino acids. V dropped 4 bases and J dropped 1; count of bases not matched to a gene: 5. The germline gives CDR1 SGHTA, CDR2 FQGNSA. CDR3 sequence reads: CASSSTGGRSYNEQFF. The CDR3 nucleotides read TGTGCCAGCAGCTCTACAGGGGGCAGGTCCTACAATGAGCAGTTCTTC.

The chain links TRBV6-5 to TRBJ1-2, with TRBD1 identical over 7 bases. Germline V CDR1 and CDR2: MNHEY, SVGAGI. The V gene end was trimmed by 5 bases and the J gene end by 5 bases; junction bases not matched to a gene: 11. The CDR3 totals 15 residues. The chain's CDR3 is CASSRHGTEVYGYTF. In DNA form, the CDR3 reads TGTGCCAGCAGTCGCCACGGGACAGAGGTTTATGGCTACACCTTC.

The V and J genes are TRBV3-1 (or the pseudogene TRBV3-2) and TRBJ2-5; a possible D gene is TRBD2 (5 bases). Looked up from germline, CDR1 is LGHDT and CDR2 is YNNKEL (reference sequence). Trimming took off 4 bases at V and 4 bases at J, with 25 bases between the two ends. CDR3 length: 18 amino acids. The CDR3 sequence is CASSPLRLKISRGETQYF. Here the CDR3 DNA reads TGTGCCAGCAGCCCCCTCAGACTAAAGATCTCTCGGGGAGAGACCCAGTACTTC.

This clone was counted at least ten times. V gene TRBV20-1 combines with J gene TRBJ1-2; 7 bases map to TRBD1. The CDR3 runs 11 residues. Per germline, CDR1 DFQATT and CDR2 SNEGSKA (reference sequence). Trimming at V came to 6 bases and at J to 12 bases, leaving 10 bases not matched to a gene. The CDR3: CSAPRAGTDTF. The CDR3 DNA is TGCAGTGCACCACGGGCGGGGACAGACACCTTC.

This chain uses TRBV4-2 with TRBJ2-5; TRBD2 matches at 15 bases. Germline values: CDR1 LGHNA, CDR2 YNFKEQ. Trimming removed 1 base from V and 3 bases from J; junction bases left unmatched: 6. The CDR3 contains 18 residues. CDR3 loop: CASSQAPGLAGGKETQYF. In DNA, the CDR3 is TGTGCCAGCAGCCAAGCACCGGGACTAGCGGGGGGAAAAGAGACCCAGTACTTC.

The V gene is TRBV4-3, the J gene TRBJ1-3; D might be TRBD1 (5 bases). V lost 0 bases and J lost 0, with 6 bases in between. Germline V CDR1 and CDR2: LGHNA, YSLEER. The CDR3 totals 15 residues. CDR3 DNA: TGCGCCAGCAGCCAAGAGGGGGGCTCTGGAAACACCATATATTTT. Its translation is CASSQEGGSGNTIYF.

The chain links TRBV28 to TRBJ1-1; 9 positions agree with TRBD1. CDR1 and CDR2 (germline): MDHEN, SYDVKM. The CDR3 contains 15 residues. Trimming at V came to 4 bases and at J to 4 bases, leaving 7 bases not matched to a gene. This CDR3 reads CASSSPGQGLTEAFF. CDR3 sequence (DNA): TGTGCCAGCAGTTCTCCGGGACAGGGACTCACTGAAGCTTTCTTT.

This clone occurred once. Other DNA sequences of this sample code for an identical CDR3. The V gene is TRBV20-1, the J gene TRBJ2-7, with D possibly being TRBD1 (6 bases). The CDR3 covers 11 residues. Germline V CDR1 and CDR2: DFQATT, SNEGSKA (reference sequence). V was pared by 6 bases and J by 6 bases, with 12 bases between. CDR3 nucleotides: TGCAGTGCCGCACAGGGTTCCGAGCAGTACTTC. Amino acids: CSAAQGSEQYF.

The table lists this clone with a count of one. The rearrangement uses TRBV19 and TRBJ2-3; possible D gene TRBD2, 5 bases. CDR1 LNHDA and CDR2 SQIVND come from the germline V gene (reference sequence). V gave up 3 bases and J gave up 4 bases, with 17 bases separating them. The CDR3 spans 16 residues. In nucleotides, the CDR3 is TGTGCCAGTAGTATGGTGAGCGGAGGAAGGTCAGATACGCAGTATTTT. Encoded protein: CASSMVSGGRSDTQYF.

The rearrangement joins TRBV4-3 to TRBJ1-2, with a weak D call TRBD1 (6 bases). The CDR3 spans 15 residues. V was clipped by 4 bases and J by 3 bases, with 15 bases between them. Germline V CDR1 and CDR2: LGHNA, YSLEER. CDR3 bases: TGCGCCAGCAGCCTCAGGGGAACCTTTGACTATGGCTACACCTTC. This gives the protein CASSLRGTFDYGYTF.